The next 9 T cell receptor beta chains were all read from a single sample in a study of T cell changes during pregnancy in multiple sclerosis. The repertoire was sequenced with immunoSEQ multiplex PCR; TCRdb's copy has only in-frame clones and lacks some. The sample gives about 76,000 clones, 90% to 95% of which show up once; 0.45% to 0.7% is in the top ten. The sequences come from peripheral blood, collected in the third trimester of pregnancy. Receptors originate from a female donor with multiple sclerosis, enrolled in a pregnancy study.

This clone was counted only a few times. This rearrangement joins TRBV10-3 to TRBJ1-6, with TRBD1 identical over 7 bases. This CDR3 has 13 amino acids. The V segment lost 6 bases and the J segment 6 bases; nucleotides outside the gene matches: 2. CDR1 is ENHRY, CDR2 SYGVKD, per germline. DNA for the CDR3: TGTGCCATCAGGACAGGGATTAATTCACCCCTCCACTTT. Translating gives CAIRTGINSPLHF.

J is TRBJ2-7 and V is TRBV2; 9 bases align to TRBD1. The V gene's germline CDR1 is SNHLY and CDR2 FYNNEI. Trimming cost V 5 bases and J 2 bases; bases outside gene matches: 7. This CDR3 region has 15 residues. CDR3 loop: CASSLRGQGTYEQYF. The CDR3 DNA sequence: TGTGCCAGCAGTTTACGAGGACAGGGGACCTACGAGCAGTACTTC.

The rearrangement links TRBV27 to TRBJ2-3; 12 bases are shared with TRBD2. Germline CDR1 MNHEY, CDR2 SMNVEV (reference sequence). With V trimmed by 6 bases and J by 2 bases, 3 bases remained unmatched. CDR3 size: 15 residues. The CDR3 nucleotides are TGTGCCAGCAGGCCTAGCGGGGGGGCCACAGATACGCAGTATTTT. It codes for CASRPSGGATDTQYF.

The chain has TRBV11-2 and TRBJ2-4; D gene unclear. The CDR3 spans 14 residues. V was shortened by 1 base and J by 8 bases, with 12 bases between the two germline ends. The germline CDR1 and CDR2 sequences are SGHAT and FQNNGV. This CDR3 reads CASSLAGRMDIQYF. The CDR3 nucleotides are TGTGCCAGCAGCTTAGCGGGTCGTATGGACATTCAGTACTTC.

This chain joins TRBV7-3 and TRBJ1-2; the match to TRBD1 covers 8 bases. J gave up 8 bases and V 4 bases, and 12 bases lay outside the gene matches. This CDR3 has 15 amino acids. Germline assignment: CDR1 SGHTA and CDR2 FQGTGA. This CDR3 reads CASSSTTGARGGYTF. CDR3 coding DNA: TGTGCCAGCAGCTCCACGACAGGGGCCAGGGGCGGCTACACCTTC.

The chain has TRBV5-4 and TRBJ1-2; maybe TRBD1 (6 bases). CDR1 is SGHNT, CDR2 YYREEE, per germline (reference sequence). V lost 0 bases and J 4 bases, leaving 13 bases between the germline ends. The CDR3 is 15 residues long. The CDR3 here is CASSLEGERIYGYTF. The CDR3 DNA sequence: TGTGCCAGCAGCTTGGAGGGGGAAAGAATCTATGGCTACACCTTC.

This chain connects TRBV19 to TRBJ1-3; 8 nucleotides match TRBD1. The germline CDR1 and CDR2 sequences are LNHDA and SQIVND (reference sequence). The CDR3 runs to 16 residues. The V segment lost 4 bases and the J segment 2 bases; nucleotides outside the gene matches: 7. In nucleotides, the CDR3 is TGTGCCAGTAGTAGCTACAGGGGGATTGCTGGAAACACCATATATTTT. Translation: CASSSYRGIAGNTIYF. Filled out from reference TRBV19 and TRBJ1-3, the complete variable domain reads DGGITQSPKYLFRKEGQNVTLSCEQNLNHDAMYWYRQDPGQGLRLIYYSQIVNDFQKGDIAEGYSVSREKKESFPLTVTSAQKNPTAFYLCASSSYRGIAGNTIYFGEGSWLTVV.

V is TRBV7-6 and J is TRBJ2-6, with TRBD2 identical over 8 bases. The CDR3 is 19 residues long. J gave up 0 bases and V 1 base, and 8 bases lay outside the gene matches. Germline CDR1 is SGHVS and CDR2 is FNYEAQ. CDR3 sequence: CASSLDRIGGGSGANVLTF. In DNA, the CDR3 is TGTGCCAGCAGCTTAGATCGGATCGGGGGGGGCTCTGGGGCCAACGTCCTGACTTTC.

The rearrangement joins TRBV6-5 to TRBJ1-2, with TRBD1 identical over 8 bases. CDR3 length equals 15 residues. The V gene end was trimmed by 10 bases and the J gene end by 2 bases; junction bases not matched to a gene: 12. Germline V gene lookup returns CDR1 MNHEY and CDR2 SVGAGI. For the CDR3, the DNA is TGTGCCATTCGGACAGGGAGTCGAGCAAACTATGGCTACACCTTC. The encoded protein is CAIRTGSRANYGYTF.